These T cell receptor beta chains were read from a single sample in a study of cytomegalovirus exposure and HLA in healthy donors. Some clones are missing from TCRdb's copy, which holds only in-frame ones; the method was immunoSEQ multiplex PCR. The repertoire consists of some 120,000 clones, with roughly 89% occurring once and the leading ten covering 1.1%. Specimen: PBMCs. These TCRs come from a woman under 30 in good health and CMV-seronegative. CDR3s include the opening cysteine and the closing phenylalanine or tryptophan. A D gene is named only where the DNA matches it firmly. Not every row has a clone size; where given, it reads once, few, many or a size class.

d_call clone_size v_call cdr3_aa
TRBD2 few TRBV11-3 CASSLGAGTYEQYF
. . TRBV6-5 CASSYLAGSSPLHF
. . TRBV11-3 CASSSVNSGNTIYF
TRBD2 . TRBV7-8 CASSPGLAIFMEQFF
. . TRBV27 CASTAEGHVEEFF
TRBD1 once TRBV25-1 CAQEGGKTYEQYF
TRBD1 once TRBV5-5 CASRRTGDYNQPQHF
. . TRBV6-5 CASSYSQNTEAFF
TRBD2 . TRBV5-4 CASSLAGVPGELFF
. few TRBV30 CAWSTPGGSVSPLHF
. once TRBV10-1 CASSDELGPYEQYF
. . TRBV19 CASSTQRGGTREKLFF
TRBD2 once TRBV30 CAWSGYILAGVSSYNEQFF
. . TRBV9 CARRPNRGEPHTEAFF
. . TRBV7-8 CASSLTGNTGELFF
. . TRBV14 CASSQVGTSYEQYF
. . TRBV5-4 CASSHSTGTPQYF
. . TRBV6-6 CASSYEAYTQYF
TRBD2 . TRBV5-6 CASSFLAEDNEQFF
TRBD2 . TRBV5-1 CASSLGSGSITDTQYF
. . TRBV5-1 CASSRGADGYTF
TRBD1 . TRBV6-5 CASSYITGGTEAFF
TRBD1 . TRBV28 CASRGGQGETQRKLFF
. . TRBV11-2 CASSPITGKRYEQYF
TRBD1 few TRBV30 CAWDTGVFQPQHF
. . TRBV13 CASSFSGNEQFF
TRBD2 . TRBV27 CASSLSPRLAGGIETQYF
TRBD2 . TRBV19 CASSGTSGSLSYEQYF